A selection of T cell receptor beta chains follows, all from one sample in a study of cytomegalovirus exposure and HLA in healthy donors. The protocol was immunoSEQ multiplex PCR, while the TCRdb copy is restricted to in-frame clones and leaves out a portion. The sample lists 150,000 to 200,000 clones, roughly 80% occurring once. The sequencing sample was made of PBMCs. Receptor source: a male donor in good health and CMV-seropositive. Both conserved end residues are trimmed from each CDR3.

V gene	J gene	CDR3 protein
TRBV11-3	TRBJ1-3	ASSLGQGLKAGNTIY
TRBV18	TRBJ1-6	ASSGQGDSPLH
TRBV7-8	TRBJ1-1	ASSRFDRGLNTEAF
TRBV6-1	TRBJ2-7	ASSPSTGRYEQY
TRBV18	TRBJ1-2	ASSFGQGSDGYT
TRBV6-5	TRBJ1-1	ASSYRGPKNTEAF
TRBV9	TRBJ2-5	ASSRAGGGETQY
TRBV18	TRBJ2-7	ASSPPAGAAYEQY
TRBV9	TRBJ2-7	ASSPGDRAYEQY
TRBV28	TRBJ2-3	ASSLSSTDTQY
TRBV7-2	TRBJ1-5	ASSPTLSPYNQPQH
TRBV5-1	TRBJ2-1	ASSLGTGGNEQF
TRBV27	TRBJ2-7	ASRGLGSGHL
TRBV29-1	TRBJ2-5	SVDGVRTSGTFHQETQY
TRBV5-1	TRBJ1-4	ASSPRAGDNEKLF
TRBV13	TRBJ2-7	ASSLRAYEQY
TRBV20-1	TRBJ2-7	SVNEQY
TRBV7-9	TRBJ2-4	ASSPTSGRAKNIQY
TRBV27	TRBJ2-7	ASSSWDRSYEQY
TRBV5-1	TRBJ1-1	ASSSGQNTEAF
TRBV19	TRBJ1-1	ASSTTGNTEAF
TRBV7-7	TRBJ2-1	ASSLALGSGGEQF
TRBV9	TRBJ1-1	ASSEDRLMNTEAF
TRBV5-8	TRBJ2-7	ASSPYLQRSSYEQY
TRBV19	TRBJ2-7	ASSIDTSGAPYEQY
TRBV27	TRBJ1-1	ASSAGQMNTEAF
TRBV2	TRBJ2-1	ASSPDREQF
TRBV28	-	ASSLRSYEQY
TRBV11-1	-	ASSPRLGRLGEQY
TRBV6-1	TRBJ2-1	ASSQRQGKGNEQF
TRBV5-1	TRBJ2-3	ASSLGAGGTDTQY
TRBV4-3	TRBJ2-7	ASSRGTGGRDEQY
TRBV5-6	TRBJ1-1	ASSMERGNTEAF
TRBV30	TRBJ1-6	AWSRTGPLH
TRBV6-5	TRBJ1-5	ASSLTSDQPQH
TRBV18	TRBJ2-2	ASSLRTGELF
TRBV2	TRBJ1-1	ASRGRGAVPNTEAF
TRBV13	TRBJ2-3	ASSARLGDGTDTQY
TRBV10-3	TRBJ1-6	AIGPRSPLH
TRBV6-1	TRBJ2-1	AIQGVEYNEQF
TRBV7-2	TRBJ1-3	ASSLGPTGSGNTIY
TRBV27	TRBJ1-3	ASSLGRVGNTIY
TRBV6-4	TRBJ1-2	ASSDFPGQGAYGYT
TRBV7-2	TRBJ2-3	ASSLFSPTTDTQY
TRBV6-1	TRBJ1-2	ASSEWEGGGYT
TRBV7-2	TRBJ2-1	ASSLAGGRAINEQF
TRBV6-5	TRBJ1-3	ASSYKGIGSGNTIY
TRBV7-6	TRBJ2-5	ASSSGNQETQY
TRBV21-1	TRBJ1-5	EEAIQPQH
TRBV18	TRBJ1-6	ASSPTGDNSPLH
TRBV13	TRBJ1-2	ASSLGLYGYT